Listed below are T cell receptor beta chains from one sample, sequenced in a study of early stage breast cancer tumors. Assay used: immunoSEQ multiplex PCR; TCRdb lists only in-frame clones, some missing. Of approximately 17,000 clones listed, over 70% are singletons. Material: blood. The receptors were gathered from a person aged 65-85 years with breast cancer. Each CDR3 is given with its conserved first and last residue. The D gene is left open where the match is weak. Clone size, where shown, is once, few, many, or a class for clones that have expanded.

V gene	clone size	J gene	CDR3 length	D gene	CDR3 DNA	CDR3 protein
TRBV6-6	-	TRBJ2-7	13	-	TGTGCCAGCAGCATAAAGAGGACCTACGAGCAGTACTTC	CASSIKRTYEQYF
TRBV2	-	TRBJ1-1	14	TRBD1	TGTGCCAGCAGTGACACAGGGGGACTCGCTGAAGCTTTCTTT	CASSDTGGLAEAFF
TRBV2	-	TRBJ2-6	15	-	TGTGCCAGCGGGCAGCTGATCTCTGGGGCCAACGTCCTGACTTTC	CASGQLISGANVLTF
TRBV5-1	-	TRBJ2-3	17	TRBD2	TGCGCCAGCAGCAGGATTAGCGGGGGAGCCAGCACAGATACGCAGTATTTT	CASSRISGGASTDTQYF
TRBV20-1	-	TRBJ1-2	11	TRBD1	TGCAGTGCTGGGACAGGGGGTGGCTACACCTTC	CSAGTGGGYTF
TRBV29-1	-	TRBJ1-4	11	-	TGCAGCGTTGAACGAGGAGAAAAACTGTTTTTT	CSVERGEKLFF
TRBV25-1	-	TRBJ2-2	16	-	TGTGCCAGCAGTGAATACACCGCGGGGGCCACCGGGGAGCTGTTTTTT	CASSEYTAGATGELFF
TRBV18	-	TRBJ2-2	16	TRBD1	TGTGCCAGCTCACCTGCCGGGACAGGGTGGACCGGGGAGCTGTTTTTT	CASSPAGTGWTGELFF
TRBV7-3	few	TRBJ2-2	15	-	TGTGCCAGCAGCTCCCAGGGAGGAATCACCGGGGAGCTGTTTTTT	CASSSQGGITGELFF
TRBV6-5	-	TRBJ1-2	12	-	TGTGCCACCATCGGACAGAACTATGGCTACACCTTC	CATIGQNYGYTF
TRBV5-6	-	TRBJ1-2	16	-	TGTGCCAGCAGCTCGGGTCATACGGTTGCTAACTATGGCTACACCTTC	CASSSGHTVANYGYTF